Listed below are T cell receptor beta chains from one sample, sequenced in a study of T cells after yellow fever vaccination. TCRdb redid the calling of the 5' RACE reads with MiXCR, one entry per CDR3 protein. Seen here are 200,000 to 300,000 distinct CDR3 sequences, 10% to 15% observed once, and the top ten hold about 0.54%. The sample consisted of CD4+ T cells sorted from PBMCs, taken 45 days after the yellow fever booster vaccination. Source of these receptors: a man under 40 who received the YFV17D yellow fever vaccine. The CDR3 runs from the conserved cysteine through the conserved F or W. The order of the fields is J gene, clone size, V gene, D gene, CDR3 DNA, CDR3 protein. D genes are given only for firm matches. Some rows have no size entry. The others give once, few or many, or a class for an expanded clone.

>TRBJ2-5|-|TRBV20-1|TRBD2
TGCAGTGCTAGCCCAGCGGGAGCCCTAGAGACCCAGTACTTC
CSASPAGALETQYF
>TRBJ2-1|few|TRBV7-3|TRBD2
TGTGCCAGCAGCTTGCGCGACACTAGCGCGGGGCGCAATGAGCAGTTCTTC
CASSLRDTSAGRNEQFF
>TRBJ2-1|-|TRBV12-3/TRBV12-4|TRBD1
TGTGCCAGCACCATAAGGGACAGAATCTACAATGAGCAGTTCTTC
CASTIRDRIYNEQFF
>TRBJ2-2|few|TRBV6-5|-
TGTGCCAGCAGTTACGCGGGCGGATTCGCGAACACCGGGGAGCTGTTTTTT
CASSYAGGFANTGELFF
>TRBJ1-2|-|TRBV15|-
TGTGCCACCAGCAGAGATCAGGAGGTTGCTGGGGGCTACACCTTC
CATSRDQEVAGGYTF
>TRBJ2-3|-|TRBV7-2|TRBD1
TGTGCCAGCAGCCCCCGACAGGGTTTGGTGGTCGATACGCAGTATTTT
CASSPRQGLVVDTQYF
>TRBJ2-2|few|TRBV20-1|TRBD1
TGCAGTGCTAGAGAGGCAGGGGGTCGCACCGGGGAGCTGTTTTTT
CSAREAGGRTGELFF
>TRBJ2-5|many|TRBV3-1|TRBD2
TGTGCCAGCAGCCAAGGTTTCCAGGGAGGGGAGACCCAGTACTTC
CASSQGFQGGETQYF
>TRBJ2-2|-|TRBV2|-
TGTGCCAGCAGACCACTCACTACATCCGGGGAGCTGTTTTTT
CASRPLTTSGELFF
>TRBJ1-5|-|TRBV5-1|-
TGCGCCAGCAGCGTTGAGGGCAATCAGCCCCAGCATTTT
CASSVEGNQPQHF
>TRBJ1-2|-|TRBV6-5|TRBD1
TGTGCCAGCAGTTTCCGGGACAGGGGTAACTATGGCCACACCTTC
CASSFRDRGNYGHTF
>TRBJ2-2|-|TRBV11-3|TRBD1
TGTGCCAGCAGCCCAGGACAGGGGGCGCAGGGCGGGGAGCTGTTTTTT
CASSPGQGAQGGELFF
>TRBJ2-5|-|TRBV12-3/TRBV12-4|-
TGTGCCAGCAGGAACCAAGAGACCCAGTACTTC
CASRNQETQYF
>TRBJ2-3|-|TRBV27|TRBD1
TGTGCCAGCAGTTTTTTGGGACAGACAGATACGCAGTATTTT
CASSFLGQTDTQYF
>TRBJ2-3|few|TRBV6-2/TRBV6-3|TRBD2
TGTGCCAGCAGTCGGATCCCCTTCCGAACTAGCGGGAGCCCCTCTAGCACAGATACGCAGTATTTT
CASSRIPFRTSGSPSSTDTQYF
>TRBJ2-1|-|TRBV27|TRBD2
TGTGCCAGCAGTTTTTGGACTAGCGGGATCGTCCCCTACAATGAACAGTTCTTC
CASSFWTSGIVPYNEQFF
>TRBJ2-7|-|TRBV10-3|TRBD2
TGTGCCATCAGTGGGCCTAGCGGGAGCCCATACGAGCAGTACTTC
CAISGPSGSPYEQYF
>TRBJ1-2|many|TRBV19|-
TGTGCCAGTAGTCCCCTGGATCCCGTCAGCGGCTACACCTTC
CASSPLDPVSGYTF
>TRBJ1-4|-|TRBV6-1|-
TGTGCCAGCAGTGTAGACAGAAGAAATGAAAAACTGTTTTTT
CASSVDRRNEKLFF
>TRBJ2-7|-|TRBV19|TRBD1
TGTGCCAGTAACTCCGGACAGGGGGTGTACGAGCAGTACTTC
CASNSGQGVYEQYF
>TRBJ1-3|-|TRBV3-1|-
TGTGCCAGCAGCCAAGGATCCGGAAGCTCTGGAAACACCATATATTTT
CASSQGSGSSGNTIYF
>TRBJ1-5|once|TRBV12-3/TRBV12-4|-
TGTGCCAGCAGTTTAATCAGCTTTAATCAGCCCCAGCATTTT
CASSLISFNQPQHF
>TRBJ2-7|many|TRBV6-2/TRBV6-3|TRBD1
TGTGCCAGCCTGGGGAAGGACAGGGGGCCCGGGAGCTCCTACGAGCAGTACTTC
CASLGKDRGPGSSYEQYF
>TRBJ2-6|-|TRBV20-1|-
TGCTGTGCTAGAGACCGACGGGGGAGCTCTGGGGCCAACGTCCTGACTTTC
CCARDRRGSSGANVLTF
>TRBJ1-1|few|TRBV5-4|-
TGTGCCAGCAGGTACGGGGTAGCGAACACTGAAGCTTTCTTT
CASRYGVANTEAFF
>TRBJ2-1|-|TRBV7-2|-
TGTGCCAGCAGCTTACGGATATATTACAATGAGCAGTTCTTC
CASSLRIYYNEQFF
>TRBJ2-2|few|TRBV24-1|-
TGTGCCACCAGTGTGAGCGTCGGAGGGAAGGACACCGGGGAGCTGTTTTTT
CATSVSVGGKDTGELFF
>TRBJ2-1|-|TRBV15|TRBD2
TGTGCCACCAGCAGAGTTGCGGCGGGAGGGCCAGGGAATGAGCAGTTCTTC
CATSRVAAGGPGNEQFF
>TRBJ2-1|-|TRBV3-1|-
TGTGCCAGCAGCCTACGGACTCCTAACAATGAGCAGTTCTTC
CASSLRTPNNEQFF
>TRBJ1-1|-|TRBV12-3/TRBV12-4|TRBD1
TGTGCCAGCAACCAGGTACTCCAGGGGGCGGCTTTCTTT
CASNQVLQGAAFF
>TRBJ2-5|-|TRBV12-3/TRBV12-4|-
TGTGCCAGCAGTTTAGTGGGACGGCAGGGCGGGACCCAGTACTTC
CASSLVGRQGGTQYF
>TRBJ2-1|few|TRBV5-1|TRBD1
TGCGCCAGCAGCCGGCAGGGGGACAGCTCCTACAATGAGCAGTTCTTC
CASSRQGDSSYNEQFF
>TRBJ2-3|-|TRBV7-2|-
TGTGCCAGCAGCTTAGTAGGCAGGGATTTAGATACGCAGTATTTT
CASSLVGRDLDTQYF
>TRBJ1-1|few|TRBV5-1|TRBD1
TGCGCCAGCAGCCACGAACTGGGACAGGCCGCCGGCACTGAAGCTTTCTTT
CASSHELGQAAGTEAFF
>TRBJ2-7|many|TRBV6-5|-
TGTGCCAGCAGTTACTCGGCCAGCGGATTCTACGAGCAGTACTTC
CASSYSASGFYEQYF
>TRBJ1-1|-|TRBV7-9|-
TGTGCCAGCAGCTTAGATTATACCCTCCCTGAAGCTTTCTTT
CASSLDYTLPEAFF
>TRBJ1-3|-|TRBV15|-
TGTGCCACCAGCAGAGTGGGAGACACCATATATTTT
CATSRVGDTIYF
>TRBJ2-1|-|TRBV5-1|TRBD2
TGCGCCAGCAGCTTGGCACTAGCGGGGTGGGATGAGCAGTTCTTC
CASSLALAGWDEQFF
>TRBJ2-7|many|TRBV20-1|TRBD2
TGCAGTGCTCTAGCGGGGAGCTACGAGCAGTACTTC
CSALAGSYEQYF
>TRBJ2-3|-|TRBV5-1|TRBD2
TGCGCCAGCAGCTTGCTGATTCGGCGGGAGGCAGATACGCAGTATTTT
CASSLLIRREADTQYF
>TRBJ2-7|-|TRBV11-2|-
TGTGCCAGCAGCTTAGTTTGGCGGGATTACGAGCAGTACTTC
CASSLVWRDYEQYF
>TRBJ1-2|-|TRBV12-3/TRBV12-4|-
TGTGCCAGCAGTTTAAGGACAGCTAACTATGGCTACACCTTC
CASSLRTANYGYTF
>TRBJ2-7|-|TRBV3-1|TRBD1
TGTGCCAGCAGCGTACAGGGGCGGGCGACCTACGAGCAGTACTTC
CASSVQGRATYEQYF
>TRBJ2-2|few|TRBV29-1|TRBD2
TGCAGCGGGGGGACTATGAGTACCGGGGAGCTGTTTTTT
CSGGTMSTGELFF
>TRBJ2-7|once|TRBV7-8|TRBD2
TGTGCCAGCAGAGGGAGTTTGAGGGAGGGCCCCTACGAGCAGTACTTC
CASRGSLREGPYEQYF
>TRBJ1-2|few|TRBV29-1|-
TGCAGCATTCAACGAGGGCAGAGACGCTCTAACTATGGCTACACCTTC
CSIQRGQRRSNYGYTF
>TRBJ2-3|-|TRBV6-5|-
TGTGCCAGCAACCGAAGAGGGGGGGGGACAGATACGCAGTATTTT
CASNRRGGGTDTQYF
>TRBJ2-2|-|TRBV20-1|-
TGCAGTGCTAGAGGGCATCTTGAAGGGGAGCTGTTTTTT
CSARGHLEGELFF
>TRBJ1-2|-|TRBV19|-
TGTGCCAGTAGTATTTTCCCAGGGAACTATGGCTACACCTTC
CASSIFPGNYGYTF
>TRBJ2-1|many|TRBV12-3/TRBV12-4|-
TGTGCCAGCAGGTTGGACAGCCACAATGAGCAGTTCTTC
CASRLDSHNEQFF
>TRBJ2-3|many|TRBV12-3/TRBV12-4|TRBD2
TGTGCCAGCGGGAGGGCCGGAGATACGCAGTATTTT
CASGRAGDTQYF
>TRBJ2-7|many|TRBV7-2|-
TGTGCCAGCAGCTTGCAAACCCCCGTCCAGCCCCAACGGCAGTACTTC
CASSLQTPVQPQRQYF
>TRBJ2-3|medium-sized|TRBV7-2|-
TGTGCCAGCAGCTCGCAGGGATCGGATACGCAGTATTTT
CASSSQGSDTQYF
>TRBJ2-2|few|TRBV6-1|TRBD1
TGTGCCAGCGAACCCGGGACAGCGAACACCGGGGAGCTGTTTTTT
CASEPGTANTGELFF
>TRBJ2-7|-|TRBV5-4|-
TGTGCCAGCAGCTTGGGGATCGGCAGGGTCACCTACGAGCAGTACTTC
CASSLGIGRVTYEQYF
>TRBJ1-1|few|TRBV28|TRBD1
TGTGCCAGCAGTCCCCCTGTGGGACAGGGAGCGGAGAACACTGAAGCTTTCTTT
CASSPPVGQGAENTEAFF
>TRBJ2-5|-|TRBV6-1|-
TGTGCCAGCAGTGAAGGGGACGAGACCCAGTACTTC
CASSEGDETQYF
>TRBJ2-1|-|TRBV20-1|TRBD2
TGCAGTGCCAGAAAGGCTAGCGGGAACAAGAATGAGCAGTTCTTC
CSARKASGNKNEQFF
>TRBJ2-1|-|TRBV24-1|TRBD2
TGTGCCACCAGTGATTTTCGCCCTAGCGGGGGCTATGAGCAGTTCTTC
CATSDFRPSGGYEQFF